This T cell receptor beta chain was found in a study of OX40 agonist ivuxolimab in advanced cancers. The wider study: At 0.01 to 10 mg/kg, ivuxolimab was administered intravenously to patients every 2 weeks. Melanoma, hepatocellular carcinoma, head and neck or renal cell cancer occurred in dose-escalation patients. General study findings and limits: A proportion of nonresponders additionally exhibited low normalized T-cell clonal expansion.

Trimming stripped 0 bases from V and 2 bases from J, with 5 bases between. The CDR3 contains 14 residues. Germline CDR1 and CDR2: SGDLS and YYNGEE. On this clone: Its antigen is unknown.

Using immunoSEQ multiplex PCR, the repertoire was profiled, and TCRdb retains in-frame clones only, with some absent. Altogether 61,000 or so clones are present, more than 85% being singletons, with the ten largest covering roughly 1.1%. This receptor was taken from an adult with an advanced solid tumor such as melanoma, head and neck, liver or kidney cancer. The chain is built from TRBV9 and TRBJ1-4; D is uncertain. This specimen was CD4+ or CD8+ T cells sorted from blood, taken in a trial of the OX40 agonist ivuxolimab. CDR3 sequence (DNA): TGTGCCAGCAGCGTAGGGAACACTAATGAAAAACTGTTTTTT. It yields the protein CASSVGNTNEKLFF.